Listed below are T cell receptor beta chains from one sample, sequenced in a study of T cell responses to AZD1222 COVID-19 vaccine. The method was immunoSEQ multiplex PCR; TCRdb's version includes in-frame clones alone and lacks a portion of them. The sample shows about 130,000 clones, about 88% of them seen only once. Sequencing used peripheral blood, obtained on day 0 of AZD1222 vaccination. These receptors were collected from an adult in good health. The CDR3 runs from the conserved cysteine through the conserved F or W. Each record gives: CDR3 protein, CDR3 DNA, J gene, V gene, D gene, CDR3 length, clone size. D genes are given only for firm matches. Not all rows give a size; the values are once, few, many and, for expanded clones, a class.

CASSSDSNNSPLHF | TGTGCCAGCAGCTCCGACAGTAATAATTCACCCCTCCACTTT | TRBJ1-6 | TRBV14 | NA | 14 | NA
CASGLASTDTQYF | TGTGCCAGTGGACTAGCGAGCACAGATACGCAGTATTTT | TRBJ2-3 | TRBV12-3/TRBV12-4 | TRBD2 | 13 | NA
CASSRPPGAGSSYEQYF | TGTGCCAGCAGCCGACCCCCGGGGGCTGGGAGCTCCTACGAGCAGTACTTC | TRBJ2-7 | TRBV3-1/TRBV3-2 | NA | 17 | NA
CAWSGGTAEAFF | TGTGCCTGGAGTGGGGGGACGGCTGAAGCTTTCTTT | TRBJ1-1 | TRBV30 | NA | 12 | few
CASSQDRVRTSYEQYF | TGCGCCAGCAGCCAAGATCGAGTCAGGACCTCCTACGAGCAGTACTTC | TRBJ2-7 | TRBV4-3 | NA | 16 | NA
CASSQQGNTEAFF | TGTGCCAGCTCACAACAGGGGAATACTGAAGCTTTCTTT | TRBJ1-1 | TRBV18 | TRBD1 | 13 | NA
CASSLGTELMGYTF | TGTGCCAGCAGTCTCGGGACAGAACTAATGGGCTACACCTTC | TRBJ1-2 | TRBV6-6 | TRBD1 | 14 | NA
CASSKATPATGELFF | TGTGCCAGTAGTAAGGCTACTCCCGCCACCGGGGAGCTGTTTTTT | TRBJ2-2 | TRBV19 | NA | 15 | NA
CASSGFRVLFEGLSGNTIYF | TGTGCCAGCAGTGGGTTTCGCGTGTTGTTTGAGGGGTTGTCTGGAAACACCATATATTTT | TRBJ1-3 | TRBV6-1 | NA | 20 | NA
CASSLFLNQPQHF | TGTGCCAGCAGCTTATTCTTAAATCAGCCCCAGCATTTT | TRBJ1-5 | TRBV11-2 | NA | 13 | NA
CASSTPRGSETQYF | TGTGCCAGCAGCACCCCCCGGGGGTCGGAGACCCAGTACTTC | TRBJ2-5 | TRBV6-2/TRBV6-3 | NA | 14 | NA
CASSLTSGTNTGELFF | TGTGCCAGCAGCTTAACTAGCGGCACGAACACCGGGGAGCTGTTTTTT | TRBJ2-2 | TRBV7-8 | TRBD2 | 16 | NA
CASSLFGTASYEQYF | TGTGCCAGCAGTTTATTCGGGACAGCCTCCTACGAGCAGTACTTC | TRBJ2-7 | TRBV27 | TRBD1 | 15 | NA
CASSKDQGRGEQFF | TGTGCCAGCAGTAAAGACCAGGGGAGAGGGGAGCAGTTCTTC | TRBJ2-1 | TRBV2 | NA | 14 | NA
CASSLRPGRYEQYF | TGTGCCAGCAGTTTACGGCCAGGGAGGTACGAGCAGTACTTC | TRBJ2-7 | TRBV28 | NA | 14 | once
CASSVEDRASSYNEQFF | TGTGCCAGCAGCGTAGAGGACAGGGCTAGCTCCTACAATGAGCAGTTCTTC | TRBJ2-1 | TRBV9 | TRBD1 | 17 | NA
CASSGPGQGNEKLFF | TGTGCCAGCTCGGGGCCGGGACAGGGTAATGAAAAACTGTTTTTT | TRBJ1-4 | TRBV18 | TRBD1 | 15 | NA
CASSPWGTSGGRDTQYF | TGCGCCAGCAGCCCCTGGGGGACTAGCGGGGGCCGAGATACGCAGTATTTT | TRBJ2-3 | TRBV5-1 | TRBD2 | 17 | NA
CASSYRRGRDTQYF | TGTGCCAGCAGTTATCGCAGGGGGAGAGATACGCAGTATTTT | TRBJ2-3 | TRBV6-5 | TRBD1 | 14 | NA
CASSLGFAGRTSSYEQYF | TGTGCCAGCAGCTTAGGATTCGCGGGCAGGACGAGCTCCTACGAGCAGTACTTC | TRBJ2-7 | TRBV7-2 | NA | 18 | NA
CASSLQGTNEKLFF | TGTGCCAGCAGTCTACAGGGGACTAATGAAAAACTGTTTTTT | TRBJ1-4 | TRBV7-9 | TRBD1 | 14 | once
CASSVEFGTDAGNTIYF | TGTGCCAGCAGCGTAGAGTTTGGGACAGACGCTGGAAACACCATATATTTT | TRBJ1-3 | TRBV9 | TRBD1 | 17 | NA
CASGRDRGGNEQFF | TGTGCCAGCGGACGTGATCGGGGAGGGAATGAGCAGTTCTTC | TRBJ2-1 | TRBV7-2 | TRBD2 | 14 | NA
CASSHMTSGSPEQYF | TGTGCCAGCAGCCACATGACTAGCGGGAGTCCCGAGCAGTACTTC | TRBJ2-7 | TRBV6-2/TRBV6-3 | TRBD2 | 15 | NA
CASSQAGVQGWPETQYF | TGTGCCAGCAGCCAAGCGGGGGTTCAGGGCTGGCCAGAGACCCAGTACTTC | TRBJ2-5 | TRBV4-2 | NA | 17 | NA
CASTRTAGYEQYF | TGTGCCAGCACAAGGACAGCCGGCTACGAGCAGTACTTC | TRBJ2-7 | TRBV6-5 | NA | 13 | few
CASLGGRVRDTEAFF | TGTGCCAGCCTCGGGGGAAGGGTAAGGGACACTGAAGCTTTCTTT | TRBJ1-1 | TRBV28 | NA | 15 | once
CASSIERGGYNEQFF | TGTGCCAGTAGTATCGAGCGGGGGGGTTACAATGAGCAGTTCTTC | TRBJ2-1 | TRBV19 | TRBD2 | 15 | NA
CASSWTSEVTNSPLHF | TGTGCCAGCAGCTGGACGTCGGAGGTTACCAATTCACCCCTCCACTTT | TRBJ1-6 | TRBV5-5 | NA | 16 | NA
CASSQDGASGWTDTQYF | TGTGCCAGCAGCCAAGATGGGGCTAGCGGGTGGACAGATACGCAGTATTTT | TRBJ2-3 | TRBV4-2 | TRBD2 | 17 | NA
CASSFGQLLNTEAFF | TGCGCCAGCAGCTTTGGTCAACTCCTGAACACTGAAGCTTTCTTT | TRBJ1-1 | TRBV5-1 | NA | 15 | NA
CASRGGVADTQYF | TGTGCCAGCAGGGGCGGAGTGGCAGATACGCAGTATTTT | TRBJ2-3 | TRBV2 | NA | 13 | NA
CASKGEVVAGTGYTF | TGTGCCAGTAAGGGGGAAGTAGTCGCAGGGACGGGCTACACCTTC | TRBJ1-2 | TRBV19 | NA | 15 | NA
CASSYSPLGVRNEQYF | TGTGCCAGCAGTTACTCTCCCTTAGGGGTGAGGAACGAGCAGTACTTC | TRBJ2-7 | TRBV6-5 | NA | 16 | NA
CASSDKQGGGNTEAFF | TGCGCCAGCAGTGATAAACAGGGAGGGGGAAACACTGAAGCTTTCTTT | TRBJ1-1 | TRBV10-1 | NA | 16 | NA
CASSPPSRMNTEAFF | TGTGCCAGCAGCCCTCCTAGTAGAATGAACACTGAAGCTTTCTTT | TRBJ1-1 | TRBV7-2 | NA | 15 | NA
CASSLYRAEAFF | TGTGCCAGCAGTTTGTACCGGGCTGAAGCTTTCTTT | TRBJ1-1 | TRBV5-6 | NA | 12 | once
CAISERQASPVGYEQYF | TGTGCCATCAGTGAGAGGCAGGCGTCACCCGTAGGCTACGAGCAGTACTTC | TRBJ2-7 | TRBV10-3 | NA | 17 | few
CASSLRIFGNTEAFF | TGTGCCAGCAGCCTTAGAATATTCGGGAACACTGAAGCTTTCTTT | TRBJ1-1 | TRBV3-1/TRBV3-2 | NA | 15 | NA
CASSQGRINSNQPQHF | TGTGCCAGCAGCCAAGGACGGATTAATAGCAATCAGCCCCAGCATTTT | TRBJ1-5 | TRBV6-2/TRBV6-3 | NA | 16 | few
CASSYFTVGTEAFF | TGTGCCAGCAGTTACTTTACTGTAGGAACTGAAGCTTTCTTT | TRBJ1-1 | TRBV6-2/TRBV6-3 | NA | 14 | NA
CASSRDRGHSNEKLFF | TGTGCCAGCAGCCGGGACAGGGGGCATAGTAATGAAAAACTGTTTTTT | TRBJ1-4 | TRBV11-2 | TRBD1 | 16 | NA
CASSIVQGPEAFF | TGTGCCAGTAGTATAGTTCAGGGCCCTGAAGCTTTCTTT | TRBJ1-1 | TRBV19 | NA | 13 | NA
CASSLRGTFTEAFF | TGTGCCAGCAGCTTAAGAGGGACTTTCACTGAAGCTTTCTTT | TRBJ1-1 | TRBV5-6 | NA | 14 | NA